This T cell receptor beta chain was sequenced for a study of T cell responses to AZD1222 COVID-19 vaccine. Whole-study results and caveats: None of the repertoires were sampled until the peak T cell response had passed. White British donors predominated, females outnumbered males, and clonal diversity was possibly underestimated.

Turning to this clone: Its antigen is unidentified.

Trimming took off 8 bases at V and 8 bases at J, with 21 bases between the two ends. Germline CDR1 is MDHEN and CDR2 is SYDVKM. The CDR3 has 15 residues. Method: immunoSEQ multiplex PCR; TCRdb's copy keeps in-frame clones and lacks some. The sample has some 40,000 clones, less than 85% seen once. The source of this sequence is an adult in good health. The sample was peripheral blood, taken on day 0 of AZD1222 vaccination. This chain links TRBV28 with TRBJ1-4; a weak D match, TRBD1 (6 bases). The CDR3 DNA reads TGTGCCAGCGGACCGGGCCCCAGGGGATTCGAAAAACTGTTTTTT. Translation: CASGPGPRGFEKLFF.